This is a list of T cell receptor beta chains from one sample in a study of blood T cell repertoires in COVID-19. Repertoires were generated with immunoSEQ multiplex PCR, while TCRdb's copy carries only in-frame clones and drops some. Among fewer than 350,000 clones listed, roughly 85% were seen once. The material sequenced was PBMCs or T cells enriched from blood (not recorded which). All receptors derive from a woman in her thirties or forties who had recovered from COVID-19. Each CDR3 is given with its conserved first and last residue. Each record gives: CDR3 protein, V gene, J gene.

CDR3aa: CASSLYMAGTPYEQYF; v_gene: TRBV7-9; j_gene: TRBJ2-7
CDR3aa: CASSLWGRGAYQETQYF; v_gene: TRBV28; j_gene: TRBJ2-5
CDR3aa: CASSLNSGNQPQHF; v_gene: TRBV7-8; j_gene: TRBJ1-5
CDR3aa: CASTPPLLAGRTDEQFF; v_gene: TRBV28; j_gene: TRBJ2-1
CDR3aa: CASSEPGTSLYEQYF; v_gene: TRBV27; j_gene: TRBJ2-7
CDR3aa: CASSQRGGTTSLHF; v_gene: TRBV9; j_gene: TRBJ1-6
CDR3aa: CASSRGQRDSPLHF; v_gene: TRBV3-1/TRBV3-2; j_gene: TRBJ1-6
CDR3aa: CASSESLAGVYNEQFF; v_gene: TRBV10-1; j_gene: TRBJ2-1
CDR3aa: CASSLGTVNTGELFF; v_gene: TRBV5-1; j_gene: TRBJ2-2
CDR3aa: CASSSRGTGELFF; v_gene: TRBV5-1; j_gene: TRBJ2-2
CDR3aa: CASSLGGQGAYGYTF; v_gene: TRBV7-9; j_gene: TRBJ1-2
CDR3aa: CASSQDLLPWGYTF; v_gene: TRBV4-1; j_gene: TRBJ1-2
CDR3aa: CASQSPHTGAVYEQYF; v_gene: TRBV28; j_gene: TRBJ2-7
CDR3aa: CASSSPSKNIQYF; v_gene: TRBV7-2; j_gene: TRBJ2-4
CDR3aa: CASSVRPLQGTNEKLFF; v_gene: TRBV9; j_gene: TRBJ1-4
CDR3aa: CASRAGETQYF; v_gene: TRBV19; j_gene: TRBJ2-5
CDR3aa: CASSVGTSRGETQYF; v_gene: TRBV9; j_gene: TRBJ2-5
CDR3aa: CASTLSEWDSPPNTQYF; v_gene: TRBV11-2; j_gene: TRBJ2-3